This passage covers 12 T cell receptor beta chains from one sample sequenced in a study of blood T cell repertoires in COVID-19. Clones were read by immunoSEQ multiplex PCR, and TCRdb kept only the in-frame ones, dropping some. The table shows 65,000 to 95,000 clones, with under 90% occurring only once. Sample: peripheral blood. The receptors come from a woman aged 40 to 50 with active or convalescent COVID-19.

This rearrangement joins TRBV6-1 to TRBJ2-5; TRBD1 matches 8 bases. Germline V gives CDR1 MNHNS, CDR2 SASEGT. The length of the CDR3 is 15 residues. After removal of 3 bases from V and 5 bases from J, the junction contained 8 bases not matched to a gene. The CDR3 spells CASSEQGADKETQYF. The CDR3 nucleotides read TGTGCCAGCAGTGAGCAGGGGGCGGATAAGGAGACCCAGTACTTC.

CDR3 sequence reads: CASSEYRQEYGYTF. The CDR3 nucleotides are TGTGCCAGCAGTGAATATAGACAGGAGTATGGCTACACCTTC. The J gene is TRBJ1-2, the V gene TRBV25-1; TRBD1 might be the D (6 bases). Deletions cut 0 bases from V and 5 bases from J, with 10 bases between. The germline gives CDR1 MGHDK, CDR2 SYGVNS. The CDR3 totals 14 residues.

This clone has a single count. The V call is TRBV5-8, the J call TRBJ2-3; 8 bases map to TRBD2. The CDR3 has 16 amino acids. The ends lost 0 bases at V and 2 bases at J; junction bases unmatched: 5. Germline values: CDR1 SGHTS, CDR2 YDEGEE. For the CDR3, the DNA is TGTGCCAGCAGCTTGGCCGGGACTAGACACACAGATACGCAGTATTTT. This encodes CASSLAGTRHTDTQYF.

The rearrangement uses TRBV10-3 and TRBJ2-2; D perhaps matches TRBD2 (10 bases). Germline values: CDR1 ENHRY, CDR2 SYGVKD. This CDR3 spans 21 amino acids. The V gene lost 4 bases and the J gene lost 5 bases, with 32 bases spanning the gap. The CDR3 region has the DNA TGTGCCATCAGTGCGGGACAGGGTAAACTAGCGGGAAACATGAAAACCGGGGAGCTGTTTTTT. This translates into CAISAGQGKLAGNMKTGELFF.

The chain couples TRBV18 to TRBJ2-7, with D maybe TRBD2 (5 bases). There are 15 residues in the CDR3. Trimming left V 3 bases short and J 0 bases short, with 12 bases between. Germline loops: CDR1 KGHSH, CDR2 LQKENI. CDR3 sequence (DNA): TGTGCCAGCTCACCCCTTCCGGGAAGCTCCTACGAGCAGTACTTC. Translated, it gives CASSPLPGSSYEQYF.

The table lists this clone with a few counts. V is TRBV19 and J is TRBJ1-5; D remains ambiguous. In germline, CDR1 is LNHDA, CDR2 SQIVND (reference sequence). The CDR3 is 12 residues long. V lost 7 bases and J lost 6, with 10 bases in between. Here the CDR3 reads CASMEWPQPQHF. CDR3 nucleotide sequence: TGTGCCAGTATGGAGTGGCCTCAGCCCCAGCATTTT.

This clone has just a few counts. V gene TRBV9 combines with J gene TRBJ1-4, with TRBD1 matching 7 bases. The J segment lost 8 bases and the V segment lost 4 bases, leaving 8 bases of the junction unmatched. Germline-derived CDR1 and CDR2 are SGDLS and YYNGEE. This CDR3 is built from 14 residues. Here the CDR3 DNA reads TGTGCCAGCAGCAAAACAGGGGTTGGCGAAAAACTGTTTTTT. It is translated as CASSKTGVGEKLFF.

The genes are TRBV4-3 and TRBJ2-7; D ambiguous. The V end lost 4 bases, the J end lost 2 bases, and 21 bases lay between the germline ends. This CDR3 has 17 residues. Germline V CDR1 and CDR2: LGHNA, YSLEER. The CDR3: CASSPEPQLGETYEQYF. The CDR3 nucleotides read TGCGCCAGCAGCCCTGAACCCCAATTGGGCGAGACCTACGAGCAGTACTTC.

The chain carries TRBV5-1 and TRBJ1-2; no clear D. V lost 2 bases and J lost 2, with 13 bases in between. The CDR3 spans 15 residues. Germline assignment: CDR1 SGHRS and CDR2 YFSETQ. Here the CDR3 DNA reads TGCGCCAGCAGCTTTTTTTCGACTGGGAACTATGGCTACACCTTC. Protein: CASSFFSTGNYGYTF. The whole variable domain, remainder taken from reference TRBV5-1 and TRBJ1-2, is KAGVTQTPRYLIKTRGQQVTLSCSPISGHRSVSWYQQTPGQGLQFLFEYFSETQRNKGNFPGRFSGRQFSNSRSEMNVSTLELGDSALYLCASSFFSTGNYGYTFGSGTRLTVV.

The J gene is TRBJ1-2, the V gene TRBV7-2, with unresolved D. The germline gives CDR1 SGHTA, CDR2 FQGNSA. This CDR3 comprises 13 residues. V shed 6 bases and J shed 1 base, with 9 bases lying between them. CDR3 coding DNA: TGTGCCAGCAGTCCACAGAGTAACTATGGCTACACCTTC. Translating gives CASSPQSNYGYTF.

In DNA, the CDR3 is TGTGCCAGCAGTGTCCCCTCCGCAGGGAACACTGAAGCTTTCTTT. It specifies CASSVPSAGNTEAFF. The V call is TRBV28, the J call TRBJ1-1; unclear D gene. CDR1 is MDHEN, CDR2 SYDVKM, per germline. CDR3 size: 15 residues. V gave up 5 bases and J gave up 1 base, with 14 bases separating them.

The sample holds a few counts of this clone. The V call is TRBV5-4, the J call TRBJ1-4; maybe TRBD1 (6 bases). V was cut by 4 bases and J by 4 bases, with 14 bases left in between. The germline V gene has CDR1 SGHNT and CDR2 YYREEE (reference sequence). The CDR3 runs to 15 residues. In DNA form, the CDR3 reads TGTGCCAGCAGCCCCGCAACAGGGCTTAATGAAAAACTGTTTTTT. Translated: CASSPATGLNEKLFF. Together with reference TRBV5-4 and TRBJ1-4, the CDR3 gives the full variable domain: ETGVTQSPTHLIKTRGQQVTLRCSSQSGHNTVSWYQQALGQGPQFIFQYYREEENGRGNFPPRFSGLQFPNYSSELNVNALELDDSALYLCASSPATGLNEKLFFGSGTQLSVL.